In this sample, the clone carrying this T cell receptor beta chain turned up many times. As yet, its antigen is unknown. This specimen comes from a study of T cell repertoires in cytomegalovirus infection. Study conclusions and caveats: Pooled public TCR beta family frequency picked out CMV carriers with the relevant HLA.

One entry per CDR3 protein results from TCRdb running MiXCR on the reads. This sample has more than 150,000 distinct CDR3 sequences, with about 21% found just once. Trimming shortened V by 0 bases and J by 4 bases, and 12 bases separated the two germline ends. In germline, CDR1 is SGHVS, CDR2 FQNEAQ. The CDR3 contains 15 residues. The specimen was PBMCs. This receptor was taken from a human donor in good health (CMV status not recorded). Some clones in this sample may be carry-over from other donors' samples. This rearrangement joins TRBV7-8 to TRBJ1-1; D ambiguous. CDR3 nucleotides: TGTGCCAGCAGCTTAGCGCATATAGGGAGCACTGAAGCTTTCTTT. The encoded protein is CASSLAHIGSTEAFF.